This T cell receptor (beta chain) was identified during a study of technical replicates of blood from a few donors. The CDR3 length is 15 residues. Between the trimmed V and J ends, which lost 5 bases and 2 bases, there was a span of 16 bases. In germline, CDR1 is SEHNR, CDR2 FQNEAQ (reference sequence). Measured with immunoSEQ multiplex PCR; TCRdb has only the in-frame clones, and not every one. This table holds fewer than 90,000 clones, over 90% found once. This TCR was recovered from a human donor in good health. Sequenced sample: T cells isolated from PBMCs. The chain couples TRBV7-9 to TRBJ2-7, with a possible D match to TRBD1 (6 bases). CDR3 sequence (DNA): TGTGCCAGCAGCCCCTTAGGGGGATTGGCCTACGAGCAGTACTTC. It translates to CASSPLGGLAYEQYF.